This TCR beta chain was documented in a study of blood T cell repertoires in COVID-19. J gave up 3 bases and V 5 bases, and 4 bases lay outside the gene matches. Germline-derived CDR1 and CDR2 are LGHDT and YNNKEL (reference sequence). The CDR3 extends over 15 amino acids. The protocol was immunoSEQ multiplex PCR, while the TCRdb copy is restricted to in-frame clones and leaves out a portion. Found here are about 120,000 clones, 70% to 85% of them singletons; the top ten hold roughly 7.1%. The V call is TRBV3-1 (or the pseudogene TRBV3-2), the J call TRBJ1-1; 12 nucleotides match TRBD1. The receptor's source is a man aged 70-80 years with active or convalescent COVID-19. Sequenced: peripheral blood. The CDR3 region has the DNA TGTGCCAGCAGCAACCGGGACAGGGGGCACACTGAAGCTTTCTTT. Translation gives CASSNRDRGHTEAFF.